This entry lists 23 T cell receptor beta chains sequenced from one sample in a study of vaccination and CD4 T cells after COVID-19 (dated by TCRdb to between 2021 and 2022). Taken with the paper, the label for treatment or condition translates to: roughly 10-day PBMC culture with coronavirus spike peptide pools or control peptides (ViraFEST assay). CD4+ T cells from unexposed donors were collected before the COVID-19 pandemic (2011-2018). Library creation used PCR. Sequencing instrument: Illumina iSeq 100. DNA from cultured CD4+ T cells underwent TCR sequencing with the Oncomine TCR Beta short-read assay at the Johns Hopkins FTIC core. The QIAamp micro DNA kit was used to extract genomic DNA from the cultured CD4+ T cells. TCRdb reworked the public reads: Q25 trimming with fastp, MiXCR clone assembly, productive beta chains retained. Each record represents a unique CDR3 protein, reported with the most common genes and DNA among its rows. Within this sample are 9,000 to 10,000 distinct CDR3 sequences, with 33% of them counted one time only. Jointly, the top ten make up approximately 22% of the sample.

These receptors have no known antigen. The sequenced sample consisted of CD4+ T cells from blood, cultured in vitro. These receptors all stem from a human donor in good health.

The chain uses TRBV6-2 or TRBV6-3 and TRBJ1-1, with D uncertain. Trimming pared 0 bases from V and 4 bases from J, leaving 9 bases between. This CDR3 region has 14 residues. Per the germline V gene, CDR1 is MNHEY and CDR2 is SVGEGT. In DNA, the CDR3 is TGTGCCAGCAGTTACTCGTTGGGGTCCACTGAAGCTTTCTTT. The encoded protein is CASSYSLGSTEAFF.

This clonotype was observed a few times. The rearrangement joins TRBV28 to TRBJ2-5; D remains ambiguous. CDR1 MDHEN and CDR2 SYDVKM come from the germline V gene. The CDR3 loop spans 17 amino acids. Deletions cut 6 bases from V and 4 bases from J, with 24 bases between. The CDR3: CASSPLGQWLGSETQYF. CDR3 nucleotide sequence: TGTGCCAGCAGCCCCCTAGGTCAATGGTTGGGATCAGAGACCCAGTACTTC.

This clonotype was found a few times. The CDR3 spells CASSPSGTGDYGYTF. Here the CDR3 DNA reads TGTGCCAGTAGTCCCTCCGGGACAGGGGACTATGGCTACACCTTC. V usage is TRBV19 and J usage is TRBJ1-2; TRBD1 matches 10 bases. This CDR3 has 15 amino acids. The trim removed 5 bases at V and 3 bases at J, leaving 6 bases unmatched. Germline CDR1 and CDR2: LNHDA and SQIVND (reference sequence). The variable domain in full, with the rest retrieved from reference TRBV19 and TRBJ1-2, is DGGITQSPKYLFRKEGQNVTLSCEQNLNHDAMYWYRQDPGQGLRLIYYSQIVNDFQKGDIAEGYSVSREKKESFPLTVTSAQKNPTAFYLCASSPSGTGDYGYTFGSGTRLTVV.

The chain joins TRBV28 to TRBJ1-2, with 8 bases identical to TRBD1. Germline V gene lookup returns CDR1 MDHEN and CDR2 SYDVKM. The length of the CDR3 is 15 residues. Trimming removed 3 bases from V and 5 bases from J; junction bases left unmatched: 8. CDR3 in DNA: TGTGCCAGCAGTTTGTCCGGGACAGGAAGATATGGCTACACCTTC. Amino acids: CASSLSGTGRYGYTF.

The chain uses TRBV11-2 and TRBJ2-1, with TRBD1 matching over 9 bases. From germline, CDR1 is SGHAT and CDR2 FQNNGV. The CDR3 consists of 16 residues. Trimming took 1 base from V and 4 from J; bases not matched to a gene: 5. The CDR3, as DNA: TGTGCCAGCAGCTTAGCAGGGACAGGGACTTACAATGAGCAGTTCTTC. The encoded protein is CASSLAGTGTYNEQFF.

V gene TRBV19 combines with J gene TRBJ2-5, with 10 bases identical to TRBD2. V lost 10 bases and J lost 9; bases outside the gene matches: 8. In germline, CDR1 is LNHDA, CDR2 SQIVND (reference sequence). The CDR3 is 12 amino acids. The CDR3 loop reads CATRLAGEAQYF. CDR3 in DNA: TGTGCCACCCGCCTAGCGGGGGAGGCCCAGTACTTC.

The gene calls are TRBV12-3 or TRBV12-4 and TRBJ1-5; D unclear. Trimming removed 4 bases at V and 8 bases at J, with 12 bases between. The CDR3 contains 13 residues. Written as DNA, the CDR3 is TGTGCCAGCAGTTGGTTGGTCTTGGAGCCCCAGCATTTT. It yields the protein CASSWLVLEPQHF.

Written as DNA, the CDR3 is TGTGCCAGCAGTTCCGGGTGGCAGGGGGTCACAGATACGCAGTATTTT. Protein: CASSSGWQGVTDTQYF. The genes are TRBV28 and TRBJ2-3; TRBD1 aligns across 7 bases. V shed 4 bases and J 2 bases; nucleotides not matched to a gene: 9. Looked up from germline, CDR1 is MDHEN and CDR2 is SYDVKM. This CDR3 region has 16 residues.

The chain joins TRBV6-1 to TRBJ2-7; D is unclear. Germline V gene sequence: CDR1 MNHNS, CDR2 SASEGT. The CDR3 totals 13 residues. Deletions cut 6 bases from V and 1 base from J, with 10 bases between. The CDR3 here is CASREIGSYEQYF. The CDR3 DNA follows: TGTGCCAGCAGAGAAATTGGGTCCTACGAGCAGTACTTC.

The rearrangement links TRBV10-3 to TRBJ2-7; the match to TRBD2 covers 10 bases. The CDR3 has 14 residues. J was trimmed by 3 bases and V by 4 bases; bases with no gene match: 3. Germline V gene sequence: CDR1 ENHRY, CDR2 SYGVKD. CDR3 in DNA: TGTGCCATCAGTGCGGCTAGCGGGAGCTACGAGCAGTACTTC. It is translated as CAISAASGSYEQYF.

This clonotype was observed a handful of times. The CDR3 sequence: CASSLRTPRTEAFF. The CDR3 bases are TGTGCCAGCAGCCTGCGGACCCCTCGGACTGAAGCTTTCTTT. The rearrangement links TRBV11-2 to TRBJ1-1; D is ambiguous. Between the trimmed V and J ends, which lost 5 bases and 5 bases, there was a span of 15 bases. This CDR3 is 14 amino acids long. Per the germline V gene, CDR1 is SGHAT and CDR2 is FQNNGV.

This chain links TRBV7-2 with TRBJ2-1; D may be TRBD1 (7 bases). Germline V CDR1 and CDR2: SGHTA, FQGNSA. The CDR3 totals 14 residues. Trimming pared 3 bases from V and 7 bases from J, leaving 13 bases between. CDR3 amino acids: CASSLQGGLNEQFF. CDR3 nucleotides: TGTGCCAGCAGCTTGCAGGGGGGCCTTAATGAGCAGTTCTTC.

The CDR3 sequence is CASSKEWREQGKHGYTF. The DNA of the CDR3 is TGTGCCAGCAGCAAAGAATGGAGGGAACAGGGAAAGCATGGCTACACCTTC. The chain combines TRBV21-1 with TRBJ1-2; the table names TRBD1, a call not compared with the DNA. TRBV21-1 is a pseudogene locus. The length of the CDR3 is 17 residues.

In its sample, this clonotype was seen a few times. V gene TRBV6-2 or TRBV6-3 combines with J gene TRBJ1-5, with TRBD1 identical over 10 bases. CDR3 length: 19 amino acids. From germline, CDR1 is MNHEY and CDR2 SVGEGT. V gave up 7 bases and J gave up 0 bases; unmatched junction bases: 15. The CDR3 protein is CASTFSGTGDIYSNQPQHF. Written as DNA, the CDR3 is TGTGCCAGCACCTTCTCCGGGACAGGGGATATTTATAGCAATCAGCCCCAGCATTTT.

This clonotype is categorized as medium-sized (0.01 to 0.1%). The V gene is TRBV20-1, the J gene TRBJ1-5, with D possibly being TRBD1 (6 bases). The V and J ends lost 6 bases and 6 bases respectively, with 12 bases between them. The CDR3 is 12 amino acids. The germline V gene has CDR1 DFQATT and CDR2 SNEGSKA (reference sequence). The CDR3 DNA reads TGCAGTGCCCCATTAGGGGGTCAGCCCCAGCATTTT. It encodes CSAPLGGQPQHF.

The V call is TRBV11-2, the J call TRBJ2-5; no clear D. Trimming shortened V by 6 bases and J by 0 bases, and 8 bases separated the two germline ends. The CDR3 is 13 residues long. Germline V CDR1 and CDR2: SGHAT, FQNNGV. The CDR3 DNA reads TGTGCCAGCAGTCCGTTGAACCAAGAGACCCAGTACTTC. This encodes CASSPLNQETQYF.

In this sample, this clonotype turned up a few times. This chain uses TRBV21-1 with TRBJ2-3; the table's D gene call, TRBD1, was not cross checked with the DNA. TRBV21-1 is reported as a pseudogene. This CDR3 is 13 amino acids long. DNA of the CDR3: TGTGCCAGCCAACAGGGAATCACAGATACGCAGTATTTT. Protein: CASQQGITDTQYF.

This chain connects TRBV6-1 to TRBJ2-7, with D perhaps being TRBD1 or TRBD2 (7 bases each). This CDR3 has 15 amino acids. With 6 bases removed from V and 5 bases from J, the gap between germline ends came to 20 bases. Germline values: CDR1 MNHNS, CDR2 SASEGT. The DNA for the CDR3 is TGTGCCAGCAGAGGGGGAGGGACAGCCATCAACGAGCAGTACTTC. Translation gives CASRGGGTAINEQYF.

This clonotype was seen a handful of times. The CDR3 is CASSYSVSTDTQYF. CDR3 in DNA: TGTGCCAGCAGTTACTCGGTGAGCACAGATACGCAGTATTTT. The chain recombines TRBV6-5 with TRBJ2-3; D gene ambiguous. Germline assignment: CDR1 MNHEY and CDR2 SVGAGI. CDR3 length: 14 residues. Trimming took off 0 bases at V and 0 bases at J, with 4 bases between the two ends.

This clonotype was detected only a few times. The DNA for the CDR3 is TGCAGTGCTAGGCGGACTAGCTCCTCCGCAGATACGCAGTATTTT. This translates into CSARRTSSSADTQYF. The chain is built from TRBV20-1 and TRBJ2-3; TRBD2 aligns across 8 bases. With V trimmed by 3 bases and J by 4 bases, 9 bases remained unmatched. Germline V CDR1 and CDR2: DFQATT, SNEGSKA (reference sequence). The CDR3 is 15 residues long.

This clonotype was found once. The rearrangement uses TRBV6-2 or TRBV6-3 and TRBJ1-1, with unresolved D. This CDR3 spans 14 amino acids. Trimming left V 3 bases short and J 0 bases short, with 8 bases between. The germline CDR1 and CDR2 sequences are MNHEY and SVGEGT. CDR3 DNA sequence: TGTGCCAGCAGTTATACCGGAATGAACACTGAAGCTTTCTTT. Translating it yields CASSYTGMNTEAFF.

V usage is TRBV5-4 and J usage is TRBJ2-7; perhaps TRBD2 as D (5 bases). Trimming cost V 4 bases and J 0 bases, with 17 bases left between them. This CDR3 is 16 amino acids long. CDR1 is SGHNT and CDR2 is YYREEE in the germline V gene (reference sequence). CDR3 DNA sequence: TGTGCCAGCAGCCCAACAGCGGCCTTAAGCTCCTACGAGCAGTACTTC. Residues: CASSPTAALSSYEQYF.

The chain uses TRBV28 and TRBJ1-5; D gene ambiguous. Per germline, CDR1 MDHEN and CDR2 SYDVKM. The CDR3 is 15 residues long. V gave up 5 bases and J gave up 4 bases, with 15 bases separating them. This CDR3 reads CASSPTLGRNQPQHF. Here the CDR3 DNA reads TGTGCCAGCAGTCCCACTCTAGGGCGGAATCAGCCCCAGCATTTT.